The 4 T cell receptor beta chains reported below all come from one sample, sequenced in a study of CXCR3-negative and CXCR3-positive naive CD8 T cells. Libraries were UMI-labeled 5' RACE TRB cDNA. Each CDR3 protein gets one entry in TCRdb, which reprocessed the 5' RACE reads and gives no DNA. Its table lists some 38,000 distinct CDR3 sequences. Sequenced sample: memory CD8+ T cells from blood. These TCRs come from a human donor in good health. Some clones in this sample may be carry-over from other donors' samples.

V is TRBV20-1 and J is TRBJ2-1; TCRdb proposes TRBD1, but this gene call is untestable without DNA. The CDR3 spans 15 residues. Per germline, CDR1 DFQATT and CDR2 SNEGSKA (reference sequence). The CDR3 reads CSAPDLGPDYNEQFF.

The V and J genes are TRBV28 and TRBJ1-1. The CDR3 is made up of 13 amino acids. Looked up from germline, CDR1 is MDHEN and CDR2 is SYDVKM. The CDR3 sequence is CASSLGMNTEAFF.

According to its frequency, this clonotype is medium-sized. This rearrangement joins TRBV4-3 to TRBJ1-6; TCRdb returns TRBD1, unconfirmable since there is no DNA. Germline CDR1 is LGHNA and CDR2 is YSLEER. This CDR3 is built from 17 residues. The CDR3 loop reads CASSQAVPGGSGSPLHF.

V and J are TRBV28 and TRBJ1-5; TCRdb's D gene call, TRBD1, goes unchecked for lack of DNA. CDR3 size: 14 residues. In germline, CDR1 is MDHEN, CDR2 SYDVKM. The CDR3 reads CASSLGGGHQPQHF.